This TCR beta chain was captured in a study of blood T cell repertoires in COVID-19. Across the study: Acute and convalescent COVID-19 samples came from the United States, Italy and Spain. T cells, B-cell-depleted T cells, or PBMCs provided the cDNA or gDNA that served as material.

Germline values: CDR1 MDHEN, CDR2 SYDVKM. This CDR3 has 13 amino acids. Between the trimmed V and J ends, which lost 1 base and 6 bases, there was a span of 6 bases. Assay: immunoSEQ multiplex PCR; the TCRdb copy retains only in-frame clones and omits some. Of about 45,000 clones detected, around 90% appear once; the ten largest clones hold about 0.4%. The TCR comes from a man between 45 and 60 years old with COVID-19, enrolled during active disease. The specimen sequenced was peripheral blood. The chain employs TRBV28 and TRBJ2-2; D is undetermined. The CDR3 loop reads CASSLSSPGELFF. DNA for the CDR3: TGTGCCAGCAGTTTATCTTCCCCCGGGGAGCTGTTTTTT. Supplemented by reference TRBV28 and TRBJ2-2, the full variable domain reads DVKVTQSSRYLVKRTGEKVFLECVQDMDHENMFWYRQDPGLGLRLIYFSYDVKMKEKGDIPEGYSVSREKKERFSLILESASTNQTSMYLCASSLSSPGELFFGEGSRLTVL.